This T cell receptor beta chain was recorded in a study of cytomegalovirus exposure and HLA in healthy donors (dated 2017 in TCRdb). As for the study more broadly: In an earlier analysis of approximately 500 of the donors, 276 Gb of sequence data and 117 million unique TCR beta sequences from roughly 200 million T cells were reported. Across approximately 400 genotyped donors of the cohort, an average of roughly 230,000 unique TCR beta nucleotide sequences per donor were sequenced, and around 20% of those sequences were non-productive. HLA typing included class I and class II loci at four-digit resolution. The study was designed to test whether signatures of past pathogen exposure could be identified by cataloging public T cell receptors. All discovery cohort repertoires had been generated using a single sequencing platform. A later analysis re-analyzed previously published TCR beta repertoires from 666 donors and added high-resolution HLA genotyping to study TCR occurrence patterns. An earlier analysis of 587 of the donors used high-throughput TCR beta sequencing to judge whether each TCR beta V gene segment behaved as functional or pseudogenic. The later analysis used no new phenotypic data to find candidate immune exposures, relying instead on TCR beta sequences and their occurrence across donors. Alongside the repertoire data, information on donor age, sex, ethnicity and CMV serostatus was compiled. Along with the roughly 670-subject first cohort, a separate validation cohort of some 130 different subjects was used. Using immunosequencing, the study profiled T cell repertoires from 500 to 800 subjects and related those repertoires to cytomegalovirus serostatus. Typing coverage differed by locus: A, B, C, DRB1 and DQB1 were typed in about 620-630 donors, DQA1 in 522, DPA1 in approximately 610, and DPB1 in around 440. The study combined high-throughput TCR immunosequencing, statistical association of individual TCRs with disease status, and machine learning to predict cytomegalovirus infection status. A later genetic analysis used genome-wide SNP genotypes for about 55% of the 666 donors, treating that subset as a discovery cohort. An early release that covered approximately 600 HLA-typed donors contained about 290 gigabases of sequencing data and about 84 million unique TCR sequences. Because of strong linkage in the cohort, roughly five DR-DQ haplotypes were treated as single units for association and clustering. Of the roughly 400 genotyped donors, around 81% fell in the genetic ancestry cluster associated with self-reported Caucasian donors.

General conclusions and limits of the study: Sequencing depth was assumed to be roughly uniform across donors in the presence/absence analyses, though that assumption may not hold. A later analysis found that TCR association rates varied across HLA loci, with DRB1 alleles showing the most associated TCRs and HLA-C alleles the fewest. The earlier analysis of about 600 of the donors excluded over 15 rarely observed V segments, including chromosome 9 orphons, because counts were too low. A further reported finding was that TCR beta sequences accurately predicted the HLA-A and HLA-B alleles for most subjects in the first cohort. Assigning TCR associations to individual alleles was difficult when HLA alleles, especially DR and DQ, strongly co-occurred. In this cohort, only TCR beta chains were sequenced, and detectable features were limited by the absence of alpha or paired-chain data. HLA typing was unavailable for some donors at each locus, so association tests used only the typed subset. A later analysis found that most CMV-associated TCR beta chains appeared HLA-restricted, with HLA associations seemingly driven largely by CMV exposure. The study listed 150 to 200 TCR beta chains as associated with cytomegalovirus. V-gene and J-gene trimming of TCR beta chains was associated with a missense DCLRE1C variant in a later genetic analysis, and the association was replicated in an independent cohort. Cytomegalovirus status was reported to be diagnosed by the classifier with high specificity and sensitivity in both the original and validation cohorts. Broadly in line with IMGT annotations, most TCR beta V segments showed up in productive rearrangements about 87% or about 30% of the time in an earlier analysis of roughly 590 of the donors. The sequencing pipeline was judged likely to have produced a cluster of highly shared sequence variants as a technical artifact. A later analysis associated around 16,000 TCR beta sequences with specific HLA alleles at a false discovery rate of 0.05. Linkage disequilibrium might explain the correlated functional status among segregating V segments, but an unknown experimental factor could not be ruled out. Immune exposure information for the cohort was limited to CMV serostatus. Compared with equally common non-associated chains, HLA-associated TCR beta chains in a later analysis were more clonally expanded and had lower generation probabilities. Because the 87-base-pair reads could not distinguish some IMGT-functional V segments, including TRBV6-2 and TRBV6-3, those segments were excluded. The authors suggested that the approach could potentially be extended to other disease states and immunological phenotypes. Most TCR sequences were seen in very few donors, while some public TCRs were found in many individuals. In a later genetic analysis, fewer N-insertions in productive TCRs were reported among donors in an Asian-associated ancestry cluster than the roughly 700-donor mean. A few of the identified cytomegalovirus-associated TCR beta chains were confirmed in vitro to be specific for cytomegalovirus antigens. In a later analysis, several top co-occurrence clusters were reported to appear linked to parvovirus B19, influenza, CMV and Epstein-Barr virus.

Clipping removes 0 bases from V and 7 bases from J, with 2 as the unmatched junction base count. CDR1 and CDR2 are read off the germline V gene as SGHRS and YFSETQ. There are 15 amino acids in the CDR3, from cysteine to phenylalanine inclusive. Just the 45-base CDR3 DNA is kept, in frame starting at base 1. Library preparation employed the immunoSEQ multiplex PCR assay. For the multiplex PCR, a mixture combining 60 forward primers for TCR Vbeta segments and 13 reverse primers for TCR Jbeta segments was used. Amplification of the CDR3 region of rearranged TCR beta genes was performed with a multiplex PCR assay on genomic DNA. On the Illumina HiSeq System, the amplified TCR beta libraries were sequenced as 87-base-pair reads. Turning to the authors' computational methods: A later analysis counted some 80 million unique TCR beta chains across the 700 or so repertoires, and roughly 11 million of these chains were shared by at least two donors. Raw reads were error-corrected and collapsed into unique sequences by a nearest-neighbor algorithm in which closely related sequences were merged to remove PCR and sequencing errors. V, D and J gene segments were assigned by aligning CDR3 sequences to IMGT reference sequences. For a sequence to be retained, a match of at least six nucleotides was required to both a V gene segment and a J gene segment. Rearrangements were classified as productive when the CDR3 lacked stop codons and remained in frame with V and J, and all other rearrangements were classified as non-productive. CDR3 was defined according to IMGT convention as the region running from the second conserved V-encoded cysteine to the conserved J-encoded phenylalanine. In an earlier analysis of more than 550 of the donors, sequences lacking an unambiguous match to a single V gene segment were excluded. An earlier analysis of under 750 of the donors called V segments functional above 56.7% productive rearrangements and segregating when the between-donor standard deviation exceeded 5%. A statistical classification framework was developed to diagnose cytomegalovirus status using the catalog of TCR beta chain sequences. A later analysis assigned V and J genes by comparing TCR nucleotide sequences with IMGT/GENE-DB human TR gene sequences. Using the TCRdist pipeline, a later analysis assigned CDR3 sequences along with most-parsimonious VDJ recombination scenarios. In a later analysis, each TCR beta chain was defined by its CDR3 amino acid sequence together with its V-gene family, and reads without a unique V-gene family were excluded. To address suspected cross-contamination and a sequencing artifact, a later analysis removed over 500 highly shared, low-generation-probability nucleotide sequences. In a later analysis, a clonal expansion index was calculated for each public chain from normalized within-repertoire ranks of inferred template counts. In a later analysis, generation probabilities were computed using a VDJ recombination model fitted to out-of-frame rearrangements, and the results were checked against IGoR. In a later analysis, hypergeometric tests were used to score TCR-TCR, TCR-HLA and TCR-CMV co-occurrence, with a repertoire-size bias correction applied to TCR pairs. A later analysis estimated false discovery rates by permuting HLA or CMV assignments 20 times. In a later analysis, co-occurring TCRs were grouped with DBSCAN, and TCRdist sequence similarity was added when clustering was performed within HLA-allele-positive subsets. For co-occurrence clustering, repertoires with fewer than 30,000 or more than 120,000 public chains were excluded, along with several repertoires with anomalous nucleotide sharing. TCRdb provides this immuneACCESS table in a form limited to in-frame rearrangements. Some clones are lacking; in checked studies, under half of them reflect an unresolved V gene, and why the rest are absent is not known. That table furnishes V, J and clone size, whereas the DNA furnished D and trimming. This sample is represented by roughly 150,000 clones; roughly 10% of them were singletons. The top ten hold 1.5% to 2% of the sample.

The cohort consisted of some 730 healthy bone marrow donors. At the time of sampling, all cohort members were nominally healthy, though unrecorded immune exposures were likely present. The donor was CMV seronegative and belonged to the group of approximately 320 seronegative cohort members. A peripheral blood sample was collected from each donor, and TCR beta sequencing was performed on peripheral blood mononuclear cells. The Qiagen DNeasy Blood Extraction Kit was used to extract genomic DNA from the blood cell samples. In its sample, this clone was seen a few times. Its antigen is still unknown. No base quality information exists; no much larger clone differs at one position.

The rearranged segments are TRBV5-1 and TRBJ1-6, with 9 junctional bases fitting TRBD1. What was sequenced was PBMCs. The source of this sequence is a man aged 45-65 years in good health and CMV-seronegative. CDR3 reads: CASSLGGTGNSPLHF. DNA sequence: TGCGCCAGCAGCTTGGGAGGGACAGGGAATTCACCCCTCCACTTT.